These 14 T cell receptor beta chains came from one sample sequenced in a study of T cell responses to AZD1222 COVID-19 vaccine. Only in-frame clones appear in the TCRdb table, and some are missing; sequencing was by immunoSEQ multiplex PCR. The sample holds under 200,000 clones, about nine tenths seen once. This sample comprised peripheral blood, obtained on day 0 of AZD1222 vaccination. Source of these receptors: an adult in good health.

To note about this clone: Relative to the germline gene, one junction end is altered; a read error may explain this. This rearrangement joins TRBV19 to TRBJ1-2; tentatively, D is TRBD1 (6 bases). This CDR3 is 15 amino acids long. Germline V lookup: CDR1 LNHDA, CDR2 SQIVND (reference sequence). CDR3 amino acids: CASSIGQPLLYGYTF. The CDR3 nucleotides are TGTGCCAGTAGCATAGGACAGCCCCTTCTCTATGGCTACACCTTC.

The count of this clone is one. The chain carries TRBV19 and TRBJ1-5; the D gene is possibly TRBD1 (6 bases). Per germline, CDR1 LNHDA and CDR2 SQIVND (reference sequence). The V end was cut by 7 bases, the J end by 2 bases, with 9 bases between. The CDR3 length is 13 residues. The CDR3 bases are TGTGCCAGTAAGTCAGGGGGCAATCAGCCCCAGCATTTT. This gives the protein CASKSGGNQPQHF.

The gene calls are TRBV28 and TRBJ1-4; D is possibly TRBD1 (6 bases). Germline CDR1 is MDHEN and CDR2 is SYDVKM. The CDR3 loop spans 13 amino acids. Trimming removed 8 bases from V and 8 bases from J, with 15 bases in between. The CDR3 here is CASSQGTREKLFF. The CDR3 bases are TGTGCCAGCTCTCAGGGGACGCGGGAAAAACTGTTTTTT.

The CDR3 protein is CASSLGNIQYF. CDR3 nucleotide sequence: TGTGCCAGCAGTTTAGGCAACATTCAGTACTTC. The chain is built from TRBV28 and TRBJ2-4; D unresolved. Trimming pared 2 bases from V and 7 bases from J, leaving 3 bases between. This CDR3 contains 11 residues. The germline gives CDR1 MDHEN, CDR2 SYDVKM.

This CDR3 is CASSQDYRGAKYGYTF. CDR3 sequence (DNA): TGCGCCAGCAGCCAAGATTATCGGGGGGCCAAATATGGCTACACCTTC. J is TRBJ1-2 and V is TRBV4-3; D is perhaps TRBD1 (6 bases). Trimming left V 0 bases short and J 5 bases short, with 16 bases between. The CDR3 is 16 residues long. Per the germline V gene, CDR1 is LGHNA and CDR2 is YSLEER.

The chain uses TRBV4-3 and TRBJ2-1; D is undetermined. This CDR3 has 19 amino acids. The germline gives CDR1 LGHNA, CDR2 YSLEER. V lost 0 bases and J 1 base, leaving 19 bases between the germline ends. Written as DNA, the CDR3 is TGCGCCAGCAGCCAAGATCTAGGGTTTGTGGGGTCTTCCTACAATGAGCAGTTCTTC. Translating it yields CASSQDLGFVGSSYNEQFF.

The genes are TRBV5-6 and TRBJ1-1; D unresolved. Trimming left V 2 bases short and J 6 bases short, with 11 bases between. Germline V CDR1 and CDR2: SGHDT, YYEEEE. This CDR3 has 13 residues. The CDR3 nucleotides are TGTGCCAGCAGCTTACGGGGTCTGGCTGAAGCTTTCTTT. It is translated as CASSLRGLAEAFF.

The V call is TRBV6-5, the J call TRBJ1-2; weak D call: TRBD1 (5 bases). V dropped 10 bases and J dropped 7 bases, with 16 bases sitting between them. The length of the CDR3 is 12 residues. Germline V gene sequence: CDR1 MNHEY, CDR2 SVGAGI. The CDR3 loop reads CATSIQELGYTF. The CDR3 DNA reads TGTGCCACCTCAATACAGGAGCTTGGCTACACCTTC.

There are a few counts of this clone. The chain is built from TRBV6-5 and TRBJ2-7, with TRBD2 matching over 9 bases. Germline CDR1 and CDR2: MNHEY and SVGAGI. The CDR3 totals 12 residues. Losses at the gene ends were 0 bases for V and 13 bases for J; bases not matched to a gene: 4. The CDR3 is CASSYSGAGGYF. CDR3 sequence (DNA): TGTGCCAGCAGTTACTCGGGAGCGGGGGGTTACTTC.

The chain joins TRBV5-6 to TRBJ2-1; D assignment may be TRBD1 or TRBD2 (6 bases each). This CDR3 has 15 residues. Trimming left V 2 bases short and J 5 bases short, with 14 bases between. CDR1 SGHDT and CDR2 YYEEEE come from the germline V gene. In nucleotides, the CDR3 is TGTGCCAGCAGCTTTATGGGGGGCCTGGACAATGAGCAGTTCTTC. As protein: CASSFMGGLDNEQFF.

This sequence joins TRBV18 and TRBJ2-3, with 7 bases fitting TRBD2. V was clipped by 1 base and J by 6 bases; unmatched bases: 4. The CDR3 totals 14 residues. Germline V gene sequence: CDR1 KGHSH, CDR2 LQKENI. The CDR3 DNA sequence: TGTGCCAGCTCACCACGGGGAGGGTTTGATACGCAGTATTTT. Protein: CASSPRGGFDTQYF.

This clone was detected once. The CDR3 here is CASRRSRGATGELFF. The CDR3 nucleotides are TGTGCCAGCCGTCGCTCGCGGGGGGCCACCGGGGAGCTGTTTTTT. The rearrangement joins TRBV27 to TRBJ2-2, with 8 bases aligning to TRBD2. Germline-derived CDR1 and CDR2 are MNHEY and SMNVEV (reference sequence). The CDR3 spans 15 residues. Trimming cost V 8 bases and J 4 bases; bases outside gene matches: 9.

The V call is TRBV5-1, the J call TRBJ2-7, with 7 bases identical to TRBD1. This CDR3 contains 13 residues. Germline CDR1 reads SGHRS; CDR2 reads YFSETQ. After removal of 1 base from V and 3 bases from J, the junction contained 1 base not matched to a gene. The CDR3 coding sequence is TGCGCCAGCAGCTTGAGGGACAGCTACGAGCAGTACTTC. It is translated as CASSLRDSYEQYF.

The genes are TRBV19 and TRBJ1-2; TRBD1 might be the D (6 bases). The CDR3 sequence is 15 residues long. In germline, CDR1 is LNHDA, CDR2 SQIVND (reference sequence). Trimming cost V 5 bases and J 0 bases, with 13 bases left between them. The CDR3: CASSSQGTANYGYTF. In DNA, the CDR3 is TGTGCCAGTAGTTCACAGGGTACGGCTAACTATGGCTACACCTTC. The variable domain in full, with the rest retrieved from reference TRBV19 and TRBJ1-2, is DGGITQSPKYLFRKEGQNVTLSCEQNLNHDAMYWYRQDPGQGLRLIYYSQIVNDFQKGDIAEGYSVSREKKESFPLTVTSAQKNPTAFYLCASSSQGTANYGYTFGSGTRLTVV.